Listed below are T cell receptor beta chains from one sample, sequenced in a study of CD8 T cells in Susac syndrome. TCRdb re-called the immunoSEQ multiplex PCR reads through MiXCR, storing one row per CDR3 protein. The sample has 120,000 or so distinct CDR3 sequences; about 95% are singletons. What was sequenced was CD4+ T cells from PBMCs. Source of these receptors: a human donor in good health. Both conserved end residues are part of each CDR3. The order of the fields is clone size, J gene, D gene, V gene, CDR3 DNA, CDR3 protein. D genes are given only for firm matches. Only part of the rows carry a size: once, few, many, or a class if the clone is expanded.

abundance: -
j_gene: TRBJ2-1
d_gene: -
v_gene: TRBV7-7
CDR3nt: TGTGCTAGCAGCTTAGCGGTCCACAATGAGCAGTTCTTC
CDR3aa: CASSLAVHNEQFF

abundance: -
j_gene: TRBJ2-1
d_gene: TRBD1
v_gene: TRBV7-9
CDR3nt: TGTGCCAGCAGCCAGGGGACAGGGGACTACAATGAGCAGTTCTTC
CDR3aa: CASSQGTGDYNEQFF

abundance: -
j_gene: TRBJ2-7
d_gene: -
v_gene: TRBV2
CDR3nt: TGTGCCAGCAGTGAACGGGTACTCTCCTACGAGCAGTACTTC
CDR3aa: CASSERVLSYEQYF

abundance: -
j_gene: TRBJ2-7
d_gene: -
v_gene: TRBV7-9
CDR3nt: TGTGCCAGCAGCCGACAAGACTACGAGCAGTACTTC
CDR3aa: CASSRQDYEQYF

abundance: -
j_gene: TRBJ2-6
d_gene: TRBD1
v_gene: TRBV4-2
CDR3nt: TGTGCCAGCAGCCAAGTGGGACAGGTAACTGGGGCCAACGTCCTGACTTTC
CDR3aa: CASSQVGQVTGANVLTF

abundance: -
j_gene: TRBJ2-1
d_gene: -
v_gene: TRBV18
CDR3nt: TGTGCCAGCTCACTCGCAAGGGGGGCGATCGGCAATGAGCAGTTCTTC
CDR3aa: CASSLARGAIGNEQFF

abundance: -
j_gene: TRBJ2-5
d_gene: TRBD2
v_gene: TRBV15
CDR3nt: TGTGCCACCAGCAGAGATTCGAGCGGGAGATTGAAGACCCAGTACTTC
CDR3aa: CATSRDSSGRLKTQYF

abundance: -
j_gene: TRBJ1-1
d_gene: -
v_gene: TRBV7-9
CDR3nt: TGTGCCAGCAGCTTATCCGACACTGAAGCTTTCTTT
CDR3aa: CASSLSDTEAFF

abundance: -
j_gene: TRBJ1-1
d_gene: -
v_gene: TRBV11-1
CDR3nt: TGTGCCAGCAGCCCCGATGGGCCGGTGAACACTGAAGCTTTCTTT
CDR3aa: CASSPDGPVNTEAFF

abundance: -
j_gene: TRBJ2-3
d_gene: -
v_gene: TRBV28
CDR3nt: TGTGCCAGCAGTTTGGTGACAGGAAGCACAGATACGCAGTATTTT
CDR3aa: CASSLVTGSTDTQYF

abundance: -
j_gene: TRBJ2-7
d_gene: TRBD1
v_gene: TRBV15
CDR3nt: TGTGCCACCAGCAGAGAGGACAGGGTCCTCGGGGAGCAGTACTTC
CDR3aa: CATSREDRVLGEQYF

abundance: -
j_gene: TRBJ2-7
d_gene: TRBD2
v_gene: TRBV28
CDR3nt: TGTGCCAGCAGTCCCACAAGCGGGAGCGGCTACGAGCAGTACTTC
CDR3aa: CASSPTSGSGYEQYF

abundance: -
j_gene: TRBJ1-5
d_gene: -
v_gene: TRBV19
CDR3nt: TGTGCCAGTAGCCAAGCGGCAGAGGGTCAGCCCCAGCATTTT
CDR3aa: CASSQAAEGQPQHF

abundance: -
j_gene: TRBJ1-2
d_gene: TRBD1
v_gene: TRBV12-3/TRBV12-4
CDR3nt: TGTGCCAGCAGACAGGGGGCTACGTTGGGTGGCTACACCTTC
CDR3aa: CASRQGATLGGYTF

abundance: -
j_gene: TRBJ1-2
d_gene: -
v_gene: TRBV19
CDR3nt: TGTGCCAGTAGTACATCCCAACAGACCGGCTACACCTTC
CDR3aa: CASSTSQQTGYTF

abundance: once
j_gene: TRBJ2-1
d_gene: TRBD1
v_gene: TRBV3-1
CDR3nt: TGTGCCAGCAGCCCACCTCTCGGGCCAGGGGGGCAGTTCTTC
CDR3aa: CASSPPLGPGGQFF

abundance: -
j_gene: TRBJ2-2
d_gene: -
v_gene: TRBV6-1
CDR3nt: TGTGCCAGCACCCGGGTCGGGGGAACCGGGGAGCTGTTTTTT
CDR3aa: CASTRVGGTGELFF

abundance: -
j_gene: TRBJ2-3
d_gene: -
v_gene: TRBV6-5
CDR3nt: TGTGCCAGCAGGGCCCGGTCTTCGGGAGATACGCAGTATTTT
CDR3aa: CASRARSSGDTQYF

abundance: -
j_gene: TRBJ1-5
d_gene: TRBD1
v_gene: TRBV6-1
CDR3nt: TGTGCCAGCAGTCCTAGGGACAGGGTCCCCAATCAGCCCCAGCATTTT
CDR3aa: CASSPRDRVPNQPQHF

abundance: once
j_gene: TRBJ1-4
d_gene: -
v_gene: TRBV3-1
CDR3nt: TGTGCCAGCAGCCAAACGTTGCCTGGGTCCGGGACAAGGAATGAAAAACTGTTTTTT
CDR3aa: CASSQTLPGSGTRNEKLFF

abundance: -
j_gene: TRBJ2-1
d_gene: -
v_gene: TRBV12-3/TRBV12-4
CDR3nt: TGTGCCAGCTCGGGGACTGGCTACAATGAGCAGTTCTTC
CDR3aa: CASSGTGYNEQFF

abundance: -
j_gene: TRBJ2-7
d_gene: TRBD2
v_gene: TRBV9
CDR3nt: TGTGCCAGCAGCCCCTTGAGCGGGAACTCCTACGAGCAGTACTTC
CDR3aa: CASSPLSGNSYEQYF

abundance: -
j_gene: TRBJ1-6
d_gene: -
v_gene: TRBV3-1
CDR3nt: TGTGCCAGCAGCCAAGATCGGTCCCGTTACTCACCCCTCCACTTT
CDR3aa: CASSQDRSRYSPLHF

abundance: -
j_gene: TRBJ2-3
d_gene: -
v_gene: TRBV7-2
CDR3nt: TGTGCCAGCAGCTCATCGCTCAGTACGCAGTATTTT
CDR3aa: CASSSSLSTQYF

abundance: -
j_gene: TRBJ2-7
d_gene: -
v_gene: TRBV6-1
CDR3nt: TGTGCCAGCACGGCGGATGCATCCTACGAGCAGTACTTC
CDR3aa: CASTADASYEQYF

abundance: once
j_gene: TRBJ2-7
d_gene: -
v_gene: TRBV20-1
CDR3nt: TGCAGTCTTCCTAGCACCCTCCTTACCTACGAGCAGTACTTC
CDR3aa: CSLPSTLLTYEQYF

abundance: -
j_gene: TRBJ2-7
d_gene: TRBD1
v_gene: TRBV20-1
CDR3nt: TGCAGTGCTAGACGGGACAGGTACGAGCAGTACTTC
CDR3aa: CSARRDRYEQYF

abundance: -
j_gene: TRBJ1-3
d_gene: -
v_gene: TRBV30
CDR3nt: TGTGCCTGGAGTGTACAATGGGACTCTGGAAACACCATATATTTT
CDR3aa: CAWSVQWDSGNTIYF

abundance: -
j_gene: TRBJ2-7
d_gene: -
v_gene: TRBV5-1
CDR3nt: TGCGCCAGCAGTAGCTGGGGGGCGCGGGACGAGCAGTACTTC
CDR3aa: CASSSWGARDEQYF

abundance: once
j_gene: TRBJ2-1
d_gene: -
v_gene: TRBV5-1
CDR3nt: TGCGCCAGCAGCTGGGCGGGTAGCGGTGACAATGAGCAGTTCTTC
CDR3aa: CASSWAGSGDNEQFF

abundance: -
j_gene: TRBJ2-5
d_gene: TRBD2
v_gene: TRBV20-1
CDR3nt: TGCAGTGCGCGACTAGCGGGAGACGAGACCCAGTACTTC
CDR3aa: CSARLAGDETQYF

abundance: -
j_gene: TRBJ1-5
d_gene: -
v_gene: TRBV4-2
CDR3nt: TGTGCCAGCAGCCAAGATCGGCACGGAGTTGGGCAGCCCCAGCATTTT
CDR3aa: CASSQDRHGVGQPQHF